These 27 T cell receptor beta chains originate from one sample sequenced in a study of T cells after posttransplantation cyclophosphamide. Cells defined as naive were viable CD3+CD4+ or CD3+CD8+ and CCR7+CD45RA+CD45RO-CD95-CD27+CD28+. Sequencing was performed with immunoSEQ multiplex PCR; in TCRdb, only in-frame clones are kept and a portion is missing. Here the sample spans about 8,800 clones, roughly 98% being singletons. The sequencing input was naive CD4+ T cells sorted from PBMCs. The source is a woman in her fifties or sixties in good health, CMV-negative, and a related stem cell transplant donor.

CDR3 residues: CASSTSQGGARGNTIYF. CDR3 nucleotides: TGTGCCAGCAGCACCAGCCAAGGGGGGGCGAGGGGAAACACCATATATTTT. The rearrangement joins TRBV28 to TRBJ1-3; D possibly corresponds to TRBD1 (6 bases). This CDR3 is 17 amino acids long. Looked up from germline, CDR1 is MDHEN and CDR2 is SYDVKM. V was cut by 6 bases and J by 4 bases, with 22 bases left in between.

The rearrangement uses TRBV30 and TRBJ2-2; 10 bases line up with TRBD1. The J segment lost 6 bases and the V segment lost 0 bases, leaving 7 bases of the junction unmatched. CDR1 and CDR2 (germline): GTSNPN, SVGIG (reference sequence). The CDR3 has 16 amino acids. The CDR3 is CAWSVPDRGQAGELFF. In DNA, the CDR3 is TGTGCCTGGAGTGTCCCCGACAGGGGGCAGGCCGGGGAGCTGTTTTTT.

The rearrangement uses TRBV5-6 and TRBJ1-2; maybe TRBD1 (5 bases). The V end was cut by 4 bases, the J end by 4 bases, with 11 bases between. This CDR3 is 13 amino acids long. From germline, CDR1 is SGHDT and CDR2 YYEEEE. The CDR3 DNA reads TGTGCCAGCAGCAACGTGGGGGGCTATGGCTACACCTTC. It is translated as CASSNVGGYGYTF. Combining the CDR3 with reference TRBV5-6 and TRBJ1-2 gives the whole variable domain DAGVTQSPTHLIKTRGQQVTLRCSPKSGHDTVSWYQQALGQGPQFIFQYYEEEERQRGNFPDRFSGHQFPNYSSELNVNALLLGDSALYLCASSNVGGYGYTFGSGTRLTVV.

The rearrangement joins TRBV4-1 to TRBJ2-1, with 9 bases lining up with TRBD2. The CDR3 length is 16 residues. The V and J ends lost 3 bases and 2 bases, in that order; junction bases with no gene match: 5. Germline-derived CDR1 and CDR2 are MGHRA and YSYEKL. The CDR3 sequence: CASSHGIAGAYNEQFF. The DNA of the CDR3 is TGCGCCAGCAGCCACGGCATAGCGGGAGCCTACAATGAGCAGTTCTTC.

J is TRBJ2-5 and V is TRBV5-4; D is unresolved. Germline loops: CDR1 SGHNT, CDR2 YYREEE (reference sequence). The CDR3 totals 13 residues. The V gene lost 5 bases and the J gene lost 5 bases, with 13 bases spanning the gap. In DNA form, the CDR3 reads TGTGCCAGCAGGAGAGGTGAGGAGGAGACCCAGTACTTC. Translation gives CASRRGEEETQYF.

The chain links TRBV20-1 to TRBJ2-5, with D possibly TRBD2 on 6 matching bases. V lost 6 bases and J lost 4, with 9 bases in between. The CDR3 totals 11 residues. Germline V gives CDR1 DFQATT, CDR2 SNEGSKA (reference sequence). The CDR3 DNA is TGCAGTGCCCTCGGGGGAGAGACCCAGTACTTC. Translating gives CSALGGETQYF.

This chain joins TRBV19 and TRBJ2-1; D ambiguous. Trimming shortened V by 4 bases and J by 4 bases, and 14 bases separated the two germline ends. Germline V gives CDR1 LNHDA, CDR2 SQIVND (reference sequence). CDR3 length: 15 amino acids. The CDR3 DNA reads as TGTGCCAGTAGTACTCTATTACTTAATTACAATGAGCAGTTCTTC. It encodes CASSTLLLNYNEQFF. The full variable domain, with the rest looked up from reference TRBV19 and TRBJ2-1, is DGGITQSPKYLFRKEGQNVTLSCEQNLNHDAMYWYRQDPGQGLRLIYYSQIVNDFQKGDIAEGYSVSREKKESFPLTVTSAQKNPTAFYLCASSTLLLNYNEQFFGPGTRLTVL.

This chain connects TRBV28 to TRBJ1-1, with D possibly being TRBD1 (5 bases). The germline CDR1 and CDR2 sequences are MDHEN and SYDVKM. This CDR3 comprises 13 residues. V gave up 6 bases and J gave up 5 bases, with 13 bases separating them. The CDR3 nucleotides are TGTGCCAGCAGACCGTCCCAGGGAACTGAAGCTTTCTTT. This sequence encodes CASRPSQGTEAFF. Full variable domain (outside the CDR3, taken from reference TRBV28 and TRBJ1-1): DVKVTQSSRYLVKRTGEKVFLECVQDMDHENMFWYRQDPGLGLRLIYFSYDVKMKEKGDIPEGYSVSREKKERFSLILESASTNQTSMYLCASRPSQGTEAFFGQGTRLTVV.

This sequence joins TRBV28 and TRBJ1-2; 7 bases map to TRBD1. Germline trimming cut 5 bases from V and 8 bases from J; bases unmatched to any gene: 11. This CDR3 comprises 14 residues. Germline lookup yields CDR1 MDHEN and CDR2 SYDVKM. CDR3 in amino acids: CASSLVQGTRGYTF. For the CDR3, the DNA is TGTGCCAGCAGTCTAGTACAGGGGACAAGGGGCTACACCTTC.

V is TRBV9 and J is TRBJ1-3; D ambiguous. Germline CDR1 is SGDLS and CDR2 is YYNGEE. The CDR3 covers 14 residues. V lost 1 base, J lost 3 bases, and 8 bases lay in between. This CDR3 reads CASSVSGVGNTIYF. CDR3 DNA sequence: TGTGCCAGCAGCGTATCCGGGGTTGGAAACACCATATATTTT. Together with reference TRBV9 and TRBJ1-3, the CDR3 gives the full variable domain: DSGVTQTPKHLITATGQRVTLRCSPRSGDLSVYWYQQSLDQGLQFLIQYYNGEERAKGNILERFSAQQFPDLHSELNLSSLELGDSALYFCASSVSGVGNTIYFGEGSWLTVV.

CDR3 amino acids: CASSLTGTGVGTGELFF. The CDR3 region has the DNA TGTGCCAGCAGCCTAACCGGGACAGGGGTGGGCACCGGGGAGCTGTTTTTT. The chain carries TRBV7-2 and TRBJ2-2, with 10 bases that match TRBD1. V dropped 5 bases and J dropped 4; count of bases not matched to a gene: 10. This CDR3 comprises 17 residues. Germline CDR1 is SGHTA and CDR2 is FQGNSA.

V gene TRBV10-3 combines with J gene TRBJ2-1; 9 positions match TRBD2. The CDR3 contains 14 residues. V lost 4 bases and J lost 8; bases outside the gene matches: 6. The germline gives CDR1 ENHRY, CDR2 SYGVKD. The CDR3 reads CAISAGTSIDEQFF. CDR3 nucleotide sequence: TGTGCCATCAGTGCTGGGACTAGCATCGATGAGCAGTTCTTC.

V is TRBV6-1 and J is TRBJ2-2, with TRBD1 as a possible D gene (6 bases). Germline V gene sequence: CDR1 MNHNS, CDR2 SASEGT. The CDR3 is 14 amino acids. V was shortened by 10 bases and J by 6 bases, with 18 bases between the two germline ends. CDR3 amino acids: CATLSQGTPGELFF. The CDR3 nucleotides are TGTGCCACGCTATCACAGGGAACTCCCGGGGAGCTGTTTTTT.

The chain is built from TRBV7-9 and TRBJ1-2, with TRBD1 matching 10 bases. J gave up 5 bases and V 9 bases, and 9 bases lay outside the gene matches. CDR1 is SEHNR and CDR2 is FQNEAQ in the germline V gene (reference sequence). The CDR3 extends over 14 amino acids. CDR3 DNA sequence: TGTGCCAGTTCACTCGGACAGGGGGAATATGGCTACACCTTC. This translates into CASSLGQGEYGYTF. Variable domain in full (rest from reference TRBV7-9 and TRBJ1-2): DTGVSQNPRHKITKRGQNVTFRCDPISEHNRLYWYRQTLGQGPEFLTYFQNEAQLEKSRLLSDRFSAERPKGSFSTLEIQRTEQGDSAMYLCASSLGQGEYGYTFGSGTRLTVV.

V gene TRBV5-1 combines with J gene TRBJ2-2; D may be TRBD1 (6 bases). Germline CDR1 reads SGHRS; CDR2 reads YFSETQ. Between the trimmed V and J ends, which lost 0 bases and 8 bases, there was a span of 29 bases. The CDR3 extends over 20 amino acids. The CDR3 bases are TGCGCCAGCAGCTTGGTTGCGCAGACAGGAACCACTCGCATAGGGGGGGAGCTGTTTTTT. Its translation: CASSLVAQTGTTRIGGELFF.

The chain recombines TRBV5-1 with TRBJ2-7; D remains ambiguous. V was trimmed by 4 bases and J by 3 bases, leaving 14 bases between them. The CDR3 covers 14 residues. Germline-derived CDR1 and CDR2 are SGHRS and YFSETQ. The DNA of the CDR3 is TGCGCCAGCAGCCACGCAGGTGTGATCTACGAGCAGTACTTC. Translation gives CASSHAGVIYEQYF.

The gene calls are TRBV9 and TRBJ2-1; possibly TRBD2 for D (6 bases). From germline, CDR1 is SGDLS and CDR2 YYNGEE. With 4 bases removed from V and 3 bases from J, the gap between germline ends came to 14 bases. The CDR3 spans 15 residues. The CDR3: CASSRLVPFYNEQFF. The CDR3 DNA follows: TGTGCCAGCAGCCGACTAGTGCCTTTCTACAATGAGCAGTTCTTC.

The V call is TRBV5-1, the J call TRBJ2-5; TRBD2 matches 8 bases. J lost 1 base, V lost 1 base, and 6 bases had no gene match. This CDR3 is built from 16 residues. The germline V gene encodes CDR1 SGHRS and CDR2 YFSETQ. This CDR3 is CASSLSLAGTQETQYF. DNA for the CDR3: TGCGCCAGCAGCTTGAGCTTAGCGGGGACCCAAGAGACCCAGTACTTC. Full variable domain (outside the CDR3, taken from reference TRBV5-1 and TRBJ2-5): KAGVTQTPRYLIKTRGQQVTLSCSPISGHRSVSWYQQTPGQGLQFLFEYFSETQRNKGNFPGRFSGRQFSNSRSEMNVSTLELGDSALYLCASSLSLAGTQETQYFGPGTRLLVL.

The chain combines TRBV25-1 with TRBJ1-1, with TRBD1 matching 12 bases. Germline V CDR1 and CDR2: MGHDK, SYGVNS. The junction had 8 bases not matched to a gene; V was cut back by 4 bases and J by 11 bases. The CDR3 spans 14 residues. CDR3 sequence (DNA): TGTGCCAGCAGTGGGGCCGGGACAGGGGGCAACGCTTTCTTT. Encoded protein: CASSGAGTGGNAFF.

This rearrangement joins TRBV6-5 to TRBJ1-1; no clear D. There are 14 residues in the CDR3. From germline, CDR1 is MNHEY and CDR2 SVGAGI. Trimming pared 0 bases from V and 6 bases from J, leaving 11 bases between. In DNA form, the CDR3 reads TGTGCCAGCAGTTACTCGAAGCGTATCTCTGAAGCTTTCTTT. Residues: CASSYSKRISEAFF.

In its sample, this clone was seen once. The V and J genes are TRBV7-3 and TRBJ2-5; no clear D gene. CDR3 length: 15 amino acids. V lost 5 bases to trimming and J lost 5 bases, with 18 bases between them. Germline CDR1 reads SGHTA; CDR2 reads FQGTGA. The CDR3: CASSPLSGRFETQYF. The CDR3 DNA reads TGTGCCAGCAGCCCACTGTCCGGCAGGTTTGAGACCCAGTACTTC. The complete variable domain, with remaining parts taken from reference TRBV7-3 and TRBJ2-5, reads GAGVSQTPSNKVTEKGKYVELRCDPISGHTALYWYRQSLGQGPEFLIYFQGTGAADDSGLPNDRFFAVRPEGSVSTLKIQRTERGDSAVYLCASSPLSGRFETQYFGPGTRLLVL.

The genes are TRBV30 and TRBJ2-3, with unresolved D. The CDR3 loop spans 14 amino acids. Germline CDR1 and CDR2: GTSNPN and SVGIG (reference sequence). V was cut by 0 bases and J by 6 bases, with 13 bases left in between. The CDR3 is CAWSVATFVDTQYF. DNA of the CDR3: TGTGCCTGGAGTGTAGCCACGTTCGTCGATACGCAGTATTTT. The full variable domain, in which reference TRBV30 and TRBJ2-3 provide the parts outside the CDR3, is SQTIHQWPATLVQPVGSPLSLECTVEGTSNPNLYWYRQAAGRGLQLLFYSVGIGQISSEVPQNLSASRPQDRQFILSSKKLLLSDSGFYLCAWSVATFVDTQYFGPGTRLTVL.

The V and J genes are TRBV7-3 and TRBJ2-2, with D possibly TRBD2 on 6 matching bases. The germline CDR1 and CDR2 sequences are SGHTA and FQGTGA. The length of the CDR3 is 15 residues. Trimming took off 1 base at V and 2 bases at J, with 8 bases between the two ends. The CDR3 region is CASSLRGLNTGELFF. The CDR3 nucleotides are TGTGCCAGCAGCTTAAGGGGACTTAACACCGGGGAGCTGTTTTTT.

The chain combines TRBV28 with TRBJ1-6, with D tentatively TRBD1 (5 bases). The germline CDR1 and CDR2 sequences are MDHEN and SYDVKM. The CDR3 length is 14 residues. V lost 2 bases, J lost 7 bases, and 9 bases lay in between. The CDR3 DNA sequence: TGTGCCAGCAGTTTACAGGGATGGAATTCACCCCTCCACTTT. It yields the protein CASSLQGWNSPLHF.

The CDR3 nucleotides read TGTGCCAGCAGCGTAGGGCCAGGGGAGACTGAAGCTTTCTTT. Amino acid sequence: CASSVGPGETEAFF. The V and J genes are TRBV9 and TRBJ1-1, with D possibly matching TRBD1 (6 bases). Trimming left V 0 bases short and J 5 bases short, with 11 bases between. This CDR3 contains 14 residues. The germline CDR1 and CDR2 sequences are SGDLS and YYNGEE.

This clone was counted once. The chain recombines TRBV5-1 with TRBJ2-3; no clear D. Germline CDR1 is SGHRS and CDR2 is YFSETQ. V was shortened by 0 bases and J by 1 base, with 15 bases between the two germline ends. The CDR3 sequence is 17 residues long. The CDR3 reads CASSLGSSGQRTDTQYF. DNA of the CDR3: TGCGCCAGCAGCTTGGGTTCCTCTGGGCAGCGCACAGATACGCAGTATTTT.

The chain employs TRBV7-2 and TRBJ2-1, with a tentative D call TRBD1 (5 bases). Germline-derived CDR1 and CDR2 are SGHTA and FQGNSA. This CDR3 has 12 amino acids. Trimming pared 4 bases from V and 7 bases from J, leaving 8 bases between. The CDR3 DNA sequence: TGTGCCAGCAGCTCAGGACAAAATGAGCAGTTCTTC. Its protein product is CASSSGQNEQFF.